The 10 T cell receptor beta chains in this list originate from one sample, sequenced in a study of T-cell memory formation after mild COVID-19. Via MiXCR, TCRdb re-called the 5' RACE reads, giving one row per CDR3 protein. The sample has roughly 550,000 distinct CDR3 sequences; approximately 20% are singletons. Sequenced sample: PBMCs or a T cell subset sorted from them (not recorded which). The receptors shown here come from an adult woman who had mild COVID-19 (a few samples of this study predate the infection). Cell type and time point are not known.

The rearrangement uses TRBV7-2 and TRBJ2-1; 9 bases line up with TRBD2. With 2 bases clipped from V and 0 bases from J, the junction kept 8 bases outside the gene matches. The CDR3 is made up of 18 amino acids. Germline-derived CDR1 and CDR2 are SGHTA and FQGNSA. CDR3 nucleotides: TGTGCCAGCAGCTTAAGTAGCGGGGGCCATAGCTCCTACAATGAGCAGTTCTTC. It translates to CASSLSSGGHSSYNEQFF.

The chain has TRBV3-1 and TRBJ1-2, with D unclear. The CDR3 loop spans 13 amino acids. The germline V and J ends were trimmed by 3 bases and 5 bases, with 10 bases remaining between them. Looked up from germline, CDR1 is LGHDT and CDR2 is YNNKEL (reference sequence). CDR3 coding DNA: TGTGCCAGCAGCCACGTGATTAGTTATGGCTACACCTTC. This gives the protein CASSHVISYGYTF.

V and J are TRBV11-2 and TRBJ2-5, with D maybe TRBD2 (6 bases). Per the germline V gene, CDR1 is SGHAT and CDR2 is FQNNGV. The CDR3 runs 14 residues. The V and J ends lost 6 bases and 2 bases respectively, with 13 bases between them. CDR3 sequence: CASSPSAIQETQYF. In DNA, the CDR3 is TGTGCCAGCAGTCCTAGCGCGATACAAGAGACCCAGTACTTC.

This clonotype was counted only a few times. The rearrangement links TRBV9 to TRBJ2-1; 7 bases fit TRBD2. Germline lookup yields CDR1 SGDLS and CDR2 YYNGEE. This CDR3 contains 15 residues. The V gene end was trimmed by 0 bases and the J gene end by 12 bases; junction bases not matched to a gene: 12. CDR3 nucleotide sequence: TGTGCCAGCAGCGTAGGTGAGGAGGCCGGGGGGAGGCAGTTCTTC. It specifies CASSVGEEAGGRQFF.

The chain combines TRBV7-8 with TRBJ2-5; 9 bases line up with TRBD2. V lost 5 bases and J lost 3; bases outside the gene matches: 7. The germline CDR1 and CDR2 sequences are SGHVS and FQNEAQ. This CDR3 comprises 15 residues. CDR3: CASSVFSGRKETQYF. Here the CDR3 DNA reads TGTGCCAGCAGCGTTTTTAGCGGGAGAAAAGAGACCCAGTACTTC.

This clonotype was recorded a few times. The chain is built from TRBV7-8 and TRBJ2-1; D assignment may be TRBD1 or TRBD2 (5 bases each). Trimming cost V 6 bases and J 6 bases, with 12 bases left between them. The germline gives CDR1 SGHVS, CDR2 FQNEAQ. The CDR3 spans 13 residues. CDR3 DNA sequence: TGTGCCAGCAGGGCTAGAGGGGTCAATGAGCAGTTCTTC. It codes for CASRARGVNEQFF.

This clonotype was seen a handful of times. The chain recombines TRBV5-6 with TRBJ1-2; perhaps TRBD1 as D (6 bases). Germline-derived CDR1 and CDR2 are SGHDT and YYEEEE. V was pared by 4 bases and J by 4 bases, with 14 bases between. The CDR3 is made up of 14 amino acids. The CDR3: CASSGRTARYGYTF. CDR3 bases: TGTGCCAGCAGCGGGAGGACAGCACGCTATGGCTACACCTTC.

This clonotype was seen only a few times. The chain links TRBV20-1 to TRBJ2-5; 9 nucleotides align to TRBD2. In germline, CDR1 is DFQATT, CDR2 SNEGSKA (reference sequence). The V gene end was trimmed by 2 bases and the J gene end by 2 bases; junction bases not matched to a gene: 3. This CDR3 is 14 amino acids long. The CDR3 DNA reads as TGCAGTGCTAGACTAGCGGGGAAACAAGAGACCCAGTACTTC. Translation: CSARLAGKQETQYF.

This clonotype was observed a handful of times. The chain has TRBV12-3 or TRBV12-4 and TRBJ2-1, with TRBD2 as a possible D gene (6 bases). CDR3 size: 13 residues. V was trimmed by 5 bases and J by 5 bases, leaving 10 bases between them. The CDR3 DNA sequence: TGTGCCAGCAGTGCGGGACTCCACAATGAGCAGTTCTTC. Protein product: CASSAGLHNEQFF.

The chain links TRBV7-9 to TRBJ1-1; the D is unclear. The CDR3 has 12 residues. Germline V gene sequence: CDR1 SEHNR, CDR2 FQNEAQ (reference sequence). Trimming pared 5 bases from V and 3 bases from J, leaving 7 bases between. CDR3: CASSPIHTEAFF. The CDR3 DNA sequence: TGTGCCAGCAGCCCTATCCACACTGAAGCTTTCTTT.